These 6 T cell receptor beta chains share one sample of origin, sequenced in a study of shared clonotypes between healthy human individuals. Method: immunoSEQ multiplex PCR; TCRdb's copy keeps in-frame clones and lacks some. There are 2.3 million or so clones in the sample; more than 80% occur only once, and about 0.37% lies in the top ten. The sample comprised naive CD4+ T cells from PBMCs. As to subset: CD45RA+ positively selected. These receptor sequences come from a man in his late teens or twenties in good health. Some clones in this sample may be carry-over from other donors' samples.

The chain recombines TRBV19 with TRBJ1-5; D not resolved. The CDR3 covers 13 residues. In germline, CDR1 is LNHDA, CDR2 SQIVND (reference sequence). V lost 4 bases, J lost 2 bases, and 6 bases lay in between. In nucleotides, the CDR3 is TGTGCCAGTAGTACTTGGGGCAATCAGCCCCAGCATTTT. Translating gives CASSTWGNQPQHF.

The chain has TRBV6-1 and TRBJ1-2, with 7 bases identical to TRBD1. Per germline, CDR1 MNHNS and CDR2 SASEGT. CDR3 length: 13 amino acids. V was clipped by 5 bases and J by 3 bases; unmatched bases: 3. The CDR3 is CASSKTGDYGYTF. The CDR3 DNA reads TGTGCCAGCAGTAAAACAGGGGACTATGGCTACACCTTC.

For this clone: The junction does not match germline at one end; this may be a read error. The same CDR3 also results from other DNA sequences found in this sample. The chain links TRBV5-1 to TRBJ2-7; D assignment may be TRBD1 or TRBD2 (5 bases each). The CDR3 length is 14 residues. Germline values: CDR1 SGHRS, CDR2 YFSETQ. CDR3 region: CASSLGTATYEQYF. The CDR3 nucleotides are TGCGCCAGCAGTTTGGGGACGGCGACCTACGAGCAGTACTTC.

The gene calls are TRBV18 and TRBJ2-6; no reliable D call. Trimming pared 4 bases from V and 0 bases from J, leaving 4 bases between. CDR3 length: 14 residues. CDR1 and CDR2 (germline): KGHSH, LQKENI. In DNA, the CDR3 is TGTGCCAGCTCACGTAACTCTGGGGCCAACGTCCTGACTTTC. This translates into CASSRNSGANVLTF.

This clone appeared once. CDR3 nucleotide sequence: TGTGCCAGCAGCTTAGCCTCTAGCGAGCAGTACTTC. This gives the protein CASSLASSEQYF. The J gene is TRBJ2-7, the V gene TRBV11-2, with D unclear. Germline V lookup: CDR1 SGHAT, CDR2 FQNNGV. The CDR3 extends over 12 amino acids. Trimming cost V 1 base and J 6 bases, with 7 bases left between them.

The genes are TRBV27 and TRBJ2-2; D is unresolved. CDR3 length: 15 residues. The germline V gene has CDR1 MNHEY and CDR2 SMNVEV (reference sequence). With 8 bases removed from V and 3 bases from J, the gap between germline ends came to 16 bases. DNA for the CDR3: TGTGCCAGCGCCCTCCTGGGTGGGGACACCGGGGAGCTGTTTTTT. This sequence encodes CASALLGGDTGELFF.